This record covers a single TCR beta chain. The antigen remains undetermined. The sample comes from a study of OX40 agonist ivuxolimab in advanced cancers. Study summary: Patients were given ivuxolimab, an antibody that agonizes OX40 (CD134). Intravenous ivuxolimab was administered to patients every 2 weeks at 0.01 to 10 mg/kg. Partial responses were achieved by three patients, one with hepatocellular carcinoma and two with cutaneous melanoma.

Findings and caveats of the study: Expanded clones were, on average, more numerous among CD8+ T cells than CD4+.

This table comes from immunoSEQ multiplex PCR, and its TCRdb copy is limited to in-frame clones, with some not included. The sample holds some 15,000 clones, approximately 85% seen once. Material: CD4+ or CD8+ T cells sorted from blood, obtained in a trial of the OX40 agonist ivuxolimab. The TCR originated in an adult with an advanced solid tumor such as melanoma, head and neck, liver or kidney cancer.

The CDR3 here is CASSGQGGLYNEQFF. The CDR3 region has the DNA TGTGCCAGCAGTGGCCAGGGGGGTCTATACAATGAGCAGTTCTTC. The J gene is TRBJ2-1, the V gene TRBV6-1, with D tentatively TRBD1 (7 bases). V was clipped by 4 bases and J by 4 bases, with 14 bases between them. The germline gives CDR1 MNHNS, CDR2 SASEGT. The CDR3 is made up of 15 amino acids.